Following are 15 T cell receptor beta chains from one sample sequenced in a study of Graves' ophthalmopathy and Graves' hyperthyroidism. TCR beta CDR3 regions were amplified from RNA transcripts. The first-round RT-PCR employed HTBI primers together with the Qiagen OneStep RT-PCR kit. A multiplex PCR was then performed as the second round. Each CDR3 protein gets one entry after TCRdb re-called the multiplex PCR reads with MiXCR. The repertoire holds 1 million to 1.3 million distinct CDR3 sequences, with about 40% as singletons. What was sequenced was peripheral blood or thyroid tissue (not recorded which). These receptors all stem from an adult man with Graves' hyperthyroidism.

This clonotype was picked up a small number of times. CDR3: CSAPPRVAGVLSYEQYF. CDR3 coding DNA: TGCAGTGCTCCCCCGAGAGTAGCGGGGGTTCTCTCCTACGAGCAGTACTTC. The chain joins TRBV20-1 to TRBJ2-7, with 9 nucleotides matching TRBD2. The CDR3 is made up of 17 amino acids. CDR1 and CDR2 (germline): DFQATT, SNEGSKA (reference sequence). V trimming: 5 bases; J trimming: 0 bases; junction bases outside the gene matches: 14.

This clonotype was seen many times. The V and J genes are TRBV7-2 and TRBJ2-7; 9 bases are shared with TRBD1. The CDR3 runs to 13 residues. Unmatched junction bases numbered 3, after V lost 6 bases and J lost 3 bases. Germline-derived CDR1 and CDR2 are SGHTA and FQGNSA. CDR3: CASRGQGFYEQYF. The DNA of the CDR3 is TGTGCCAGCAGGGGACAGGGATTCTACGAGCAGTACTTC.

For the CDR3, the DNA is TGCGCCAGCAGTGCCAGCCAGGCGGGAGGGGCCTACGAGCAGTACTTC. This gives the protein CASSASQAGGAYEQYF. The V call is TRBV10-2, the J call TRBJ2-7, with 9 bases matching TRBD2. Losses at the gene ends were 4 bases for V and 2 bases for J; bases not matched to a gene: 9. This CDR3 contains 16 residues. Germline V lookup: CDR1 WSHSY, CDR2 SAAADI.

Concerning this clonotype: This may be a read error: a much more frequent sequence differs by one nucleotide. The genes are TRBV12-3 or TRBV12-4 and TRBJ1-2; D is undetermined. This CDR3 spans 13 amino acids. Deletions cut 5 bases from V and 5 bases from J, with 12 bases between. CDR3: CASSPGWTYGYTF. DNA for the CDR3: TGTGCCAGCAGTCCCGGCTGGACTTATGGCTACACCTTC.

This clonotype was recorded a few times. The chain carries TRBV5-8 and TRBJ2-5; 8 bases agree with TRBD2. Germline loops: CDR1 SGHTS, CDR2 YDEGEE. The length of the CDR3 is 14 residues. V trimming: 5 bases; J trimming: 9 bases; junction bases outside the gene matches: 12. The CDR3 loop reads CASSYPSGSMAQYF. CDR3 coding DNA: TGTGCCAGCAGTTATCCTAGCGGGTCAATGGCCCAGTACTTC.

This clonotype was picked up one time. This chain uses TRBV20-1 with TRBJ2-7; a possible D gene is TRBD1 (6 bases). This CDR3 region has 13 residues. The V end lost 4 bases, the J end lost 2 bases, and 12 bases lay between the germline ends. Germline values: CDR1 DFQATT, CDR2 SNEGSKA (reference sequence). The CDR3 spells CSANDRSTYEQYF. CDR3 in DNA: TGCAGTGCTAACGACAGGTCTACCTACGAGCAGTACTTC.

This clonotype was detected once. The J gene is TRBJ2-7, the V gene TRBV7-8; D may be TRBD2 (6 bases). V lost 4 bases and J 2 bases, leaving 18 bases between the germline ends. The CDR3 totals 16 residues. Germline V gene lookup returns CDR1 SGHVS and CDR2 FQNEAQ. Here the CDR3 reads CASSSAGTRGAYEQYF. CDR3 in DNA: TGTGCCAGCAGCTCGGCCGGGACTCGCGGAGCCTACGAGCAGTACTTC.

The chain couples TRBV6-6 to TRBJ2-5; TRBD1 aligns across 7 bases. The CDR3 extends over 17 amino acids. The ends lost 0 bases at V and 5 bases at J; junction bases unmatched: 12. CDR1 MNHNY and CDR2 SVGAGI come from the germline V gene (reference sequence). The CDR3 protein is CASSYSDRLLTGETQYF. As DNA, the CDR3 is TGTGCCAGCAGTTACTCGGACAGGCTGCTAACCGGGGAGACCCAGTACTTC.

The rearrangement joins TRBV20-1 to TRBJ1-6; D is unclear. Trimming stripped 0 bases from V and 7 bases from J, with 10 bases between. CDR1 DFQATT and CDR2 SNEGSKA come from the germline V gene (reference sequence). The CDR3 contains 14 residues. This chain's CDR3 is CSAREGNFNSPLHF. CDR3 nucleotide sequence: TGCAGTGCTAGAGAGGGGAATTTCAATTCACCCCTCCACTTT.

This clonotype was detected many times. The CDR3 DNA is TGTGCCAGCAGCTTAGCGGGCGAGCCCCAGCATTTT. Its protein is CASSLAGEPQHF. The chain couples TRBV7-9 to TRBJ1-5; unclear D gene. This CDR3 spans 12 amino acids. The germline V gene has CDR1 SEHNR and CDR2 FQNEAQ (reference sequence). V was trimmed by 0 bases and J by 8 bases, leaving 5 bases between them. Complete variable domain (other parts from reference TRBV7-9 and TRBJ1-5): DTGVSQNPRHKITKRGQNVTFRCDPISEHNRLYWYRQTLGQGPEFLTYFQNEAQLEKSRLLSDRFSAERPKGSFSTLEIQRTEQGDSAMYLCASSLAGEPQHFGDGTRLSIL.

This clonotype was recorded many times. CDR3 DNA: TGTGCCAGCAGCGTAGGGAGCAACCCTGGGAAACTGTTTTTT. This translates into CASSVGSNPGKLFF. The rearrangement links TRBV9 to TRBJ1-4; D not certain. There are 14 residues in the CDR3. Trimming stripped 0 bases from V and 11 bases from J, with 14 bases between. Per the germline V gene, CDR1 is SGDLS and CDR2 is YYNGEE. The full variable domain, with the rest looked up from reference TRBV9 and TRBJ1-4, is DSGVTQTPKHLITATGQRVTLRCSPRSGDLSVYWYQQSLDQGLQFLIQYYNGEERAKGNILERFSAQQFPDLHSELNLSSLELGDSALYFCASSVGSNPGKLFFGSGTQLSVL.

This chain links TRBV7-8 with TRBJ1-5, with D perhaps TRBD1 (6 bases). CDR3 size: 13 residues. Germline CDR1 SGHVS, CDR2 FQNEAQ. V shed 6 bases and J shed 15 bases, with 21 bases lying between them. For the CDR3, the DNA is TGTGCCAGCAGGGGGGGGCAGACTGGTCGGTCGCATTTT. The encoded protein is CASRGGQTGRSHF.

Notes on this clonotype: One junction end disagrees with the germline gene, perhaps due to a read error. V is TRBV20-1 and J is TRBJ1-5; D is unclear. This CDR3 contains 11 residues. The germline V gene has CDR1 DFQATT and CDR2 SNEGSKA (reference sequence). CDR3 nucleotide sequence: TGCAGTGCTGGAGACGGACGGAACCAGCATTTT. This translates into CSAGDGRNQHF.

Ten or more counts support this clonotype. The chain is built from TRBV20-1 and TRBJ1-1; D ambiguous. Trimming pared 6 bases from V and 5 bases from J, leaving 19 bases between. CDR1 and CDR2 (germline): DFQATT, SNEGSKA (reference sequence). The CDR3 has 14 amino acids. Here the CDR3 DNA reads TGCAGTGCCAGCGGTGCCAGACGAACAACTGAAGCTTTCTTT. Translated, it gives CSASGARRTTEAFF.

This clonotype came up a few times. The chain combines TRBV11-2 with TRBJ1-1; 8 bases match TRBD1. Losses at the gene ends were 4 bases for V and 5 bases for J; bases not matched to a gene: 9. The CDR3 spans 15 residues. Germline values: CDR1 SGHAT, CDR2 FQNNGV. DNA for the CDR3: TGTGCCAGCAGCTCCGGACAGGGAGGACGGACTGAAGCTTTCTTT. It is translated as CASSSGQGGRTEAFF.